The present T cell receptor beta chain was sequenced within a study of T cell changes during pregnancy in multiple sclerosis. Germline V gene lookup returns CDR1 SQVTM and CDR2 ANQGSEA. J was trimmed by 6 bases and V by 7 bases; bases with no gene match: 9. CDR3 length: 13 residues. This table comes from immunoSEQ multiplex PCR, and its TCRdb copy is limited to in-frame clones, with some not included. The data show 45,000 to 60,000 clones, 75% to 95% seen once. The receptor was derived from a female donor in good health, enrolled as a control in a pregnancy study. This chain links TRBV29-1 with TRBJ2-1; 7 bases match TRBD2. Sample: peripheral blood, taken after pregnancy. As DNA, the CDR3 is TGCAGCGCCCAACTAGCGTCGGGCAATGAGCAGTTCTTC. Its translation is CSAQLASGNEQFF.